This TCR beta chain emerged from a study of T cells of healthy individuals (dated by TCRdb to 2016 to 2018). Regarding this clonotype: The antigen it binds to is not known. The record has no base qualities; no much larger clone is one base away.

Libraries were prepared through 5' RACE. TCRdb shows the sequencer as Illumina MiSeq. TCRdb applied fastp at Q25 and MiXCR to the public reads, then kept only in-frame beta chains. Records with the same CDR3 protein are collapsed into one entry carrying the most frequent genes and DNA. In all, the sample holds about 53,000 distinct CDR3 sequences, and around 15% of those were seen once. The ten largest account for about 16% of the sample. The TCR sequence derives from a human donor in good health.

CDR3 loop: CASSFRAESNYGYTF. The nucleotides read TGCGCCAGCAGCTTCAGAGCAGAAAGCAACTATGGCTACACCTTC. This sequence uses TRBV5-1 and TRBJ1-2; the D gene cannot be resolved reliably. From cysteine to phenylalanine, the CDR3 is 15 amino acids long. The DNA shown is the 45-base CDR3, in frame from base 1. The V end loses 2 bases and the J end loses 2 bases, and a stretch of 13 bases separates them. As encoded in the germline V gene, CDR1 is SGHRS while CDR2 is YFSETQ.